Below are 32 T cell receptor beta chains sequenced from a single sample in a study of T cell responses to AZD1222 COVID-19 vaccine. Sequencing was performed with immunoSEQ multiplex PCR; in TCRdb, only in-frame clones are kept and a portion is missing. The sample has approximately 31,000 clones, 85% to 90% seen once. The sequencing used peripheral blood, collected 28 days after the second AZD1222 dose. All receptors come from an adult who received the AZD1222 COVID-19 vaccine.

The chain combines TRBV6-5 with TRBJ1-6; maybe TRBD1 (5 bases). Germline CDR1 and CDR2: MNHEY and SVGAGI. The V end lost 11 bases, the J end lost 7 bases, and 15 bases lay between the germline ends. This CDR3 comprises 13 residues. The CDR3 bases are TGTGCCTTTGGGGCCGAAGGGAATTCACCCCTCCACTTT. Translation gives CAFGAEGNSPLHF.

This clone was seen just once. The V and J genes are TRBV6-1 and TRBJ1-3, with D tentatively TRBD1 (5 bases). The CDR3 covers 17 residues. Germline CDR1 reads MNHNS; CDR2 reads SASEGT. The V and J ends lost 3 bases and 1 base respectively, with 16 bases between them. The CDR3 DNA follows: TGTGCCAGCAGTGAGGTGTGGTGGGACCAGTCTGGAAACACCATATATTTT. Encoded protein: CASSEVWWDQSGNTIYF.

This clone was recorded once. The chain carries TRBV18 and TRBJ1-5; no clear D gene. CDR1 is KGHSH, CDR2 LQKENI, per germline. V lost 2 bases, J lost 4 bases, and 6 bases lay in between. This CDR3 comprises 13 residues. The CDR3 region is CASSPSTNQPQHF. The CDR3 region has the DNA TGTGCCAGCTCACCATCTACTAATCAGCCCCAGCATTTT.

J is TRBJ1-1 and V is TRBV29-1, with D perhaps TRBD1 (5 bases). This CDR3 has 14 amino acids. V dropped 8 bases and J dropped 6 bases, with 22 bases sitting between them. Per the germline V gene, CDR1 is SQVTM and CDR2 is ANQGSEA. The CDR3 region is CSTTRDGYLPEAFF. CDR3 bases: TGCAGCACCACTCGGGACGGTTATCTTCCTGAAGCTTTCTTT.

J is TRBJ2-7 and V is TRBV19, with D possibly matching TRBD1 (6 bases). Trimming stripped 2 bases from V and 2 bases from J, with 10 bases between. The CDR3 length is 14 residues. Germline V gene lookup returns CDR1 LNHDA and CDR2 SQIVND (reference sequence). Here the CDR3 reads CASSITDRTYEQYF. The CDR3 DNA follows: TGTGCCAGTAGTATAACGGACAGAACCTACGAGCAGTACTTC.

For the CDR3, the DNA is TGTGCCAGCAGCTTAACGGGAATTGAAGCTTTCTTT. Amino acids: CASSLTGIEAFF. The chain employs TRBV11-2 and TRBJ1-1; D is undetermined. Germline V lookup: CDR1 SGHAT, CDR2 FQNNGV. CDR3 size: 12 residues. V lost 2 bases to trimming and J lost 7 bases, with 8 bases between them.

The rearrangement joins TRBV12-3 or TRBV12-4 to TRBJ2-7; TRBD1 agrees at 8 bases. V lost 6 bases, J lost 5 bases, and 6 bases stayed unmatched. The CDR3 loop spans 13 amino acids. CDR3 loop: CASSHGQGNEQYF. The CDR3 DNA reads as TGTGCCAGCAGCCATGGACAGGGAAACGAGCAGTACTTC.

The chain has TRBV4-3 and TRBJ2-7; TRBD1 agrees at 7 bases. Germline CDR1 is LGHNA and CDR2 is YSLEER. The CDR3 is 13 amino acids. Trimming took 5 bases from V and 1 from J; bases not matched to a gene: 2. As DNA, the CDR3 is TGCGCCAGCAGCTTGGGACAGTCCTACGAGCAGTACTTC. Translation gives CASSLGQSYEQYF.

This clone was recorded once. This chain joins TRBV5-6 and TRBJ2-2; D perhaps matches TRBD1 (5 bases). The V end lost 4 bases, the J end lost 7 bases, and 20 bases lay between the germline ends. The CDR3 extends over 16 amino acids. Germline lookup yields CDR1 SGHDT and CDR2 YYEEEE. The CDR3 sequence is CASSPKPRERIGELFF. The CDR3 DNA follows: TGTGCCAGCAGCCCGAAACCCAGGGAAAGGATCGGGGAGCTGTTTTTT.

This chain joins TRBV7-2 and TRBJ2-1; 16 bases align to TRBD2. CDR3 length: 16 residues. Trimming at V came to 4 bases and at J to 8 bases, leaving 5 bases not matched to a gene. Germline CDR1 is SGHTA and CDR2 is FQGNSA. CDR3: CASSSGTSGGVYEQFF. CDR3 nucleotide sequence: TGTGCCAGCAGCTCCGGGACTAGCGGGGGGGTGTATGAGCAGTTCTTC.

The chain carries TRBV4-3 and TRBJ1-2; D is uncertain. Trimming shortened V by 0 bases and J by 3 bases, and 14 bases separated the two germline ends. This CDR3 is built from 16 residues. The V gene's germline CDR1 is LGHNA and CDR2 YSLEER. The CDR3 protein is CASSQDRAAVYYGYTF. CDR3 nucleotide sequence: TGCGCCAGCAGCCAAGATCGGGCCGCCGTCTACTATGGCTACACCTTC.

The gene calls are TRBV21-1 and TRBJ2-5; the table's TRBD1 call for D was not verified on the DNA. TRBV21-1 is recorded as a pseudogene. This CDR3 spans 16 amino acids. The CDR3 DNA reads as TGTGCCAGCAGCAAAGTGCAGGGGACCTACCAAGAGACCCAGTACTTC. Translation gives CASSKVQGTYQETQYF.

The CDR3 nucleotides are TGTGCCAGCAGCTCTTACAGGCGACGGGGCTACGAGCAGTACTTC. It yields the protein CASSSYRRRGYEQYF. V usage is TRBV7-8 and J usage is TRBJ2-7; D may be TRBD1 or TRBD2 (5 bases each). Germline V gene sequence: CDR1 SGHVS, CDR2 FQNEAQ. Trimming took 4 bases from V and 3 from J, leaving 16 bases between them. CDR3 length: 15 amino acids.

The chain recombines TRBV19 with TRBJ1-1; no reliable D call. V was trimmed by 5 bases and J by 0 bases, leaving 7 bases between them. The CDR3 is made up of 13 amino acids. Germline V gene lookup returns CDR1 LNHDA and CDR2 SQIVND (reference sequence). This CDR3 reads CASSVVLNTEAFF. DNA for the CDR3: TGTGCCAGTAGTGTGGTCTTGAACACTGAAGCTTTCTTT.

The genes are TRBV12-5 and TRBJ1-1, with 7 nucleotides matching TRBD1. The CDR3 length is 13 residues. V gave up 5 bases and J gave up 1 base; unmatched junction bases: 1. Germline V lookup: CDR1 LGHNT, CDR2 FRNRAP. The CDR3 DNA reads as TGTGCTAGTGGTCCAGGGGGGAACACTGAAGCTTTCTTT. As protein: CASGPGGNTEAFF.

Details on this clone: Other DNA sequences within the sample encode an identical CDR3. CDR3 amino acids: CASSLEGRNTEAFF. For the CDR3, the DNA is TGTGCCAGCAGCTTAGAGGGCAGGAACACTGAAGCTTTCTTT. V gene TRBV7-9 combines with J gene TRBJ1-1; D gene uncertain. The V end lost 1 base, the J end lost 1 base, and 7 bases lay between the germline ends. The germline gives CDR1 SEHNR, CDR2 FQNEAQ (reference sequence). The CDR3 extends over 14 amino acids.

This chain joins TRBV9 and TRBJ2-1; D may be TRBD1 or TRBD2 (5 bases each). Deletions cut 4 bases from V and 12 bases from J, with 32 bases between. Germline CDR1 SGDLS, CDR2 YYNGEE. The CDR3 length is 18 residues. The CDR3 loop reads CASSPNNPGPLASERQFF. The DNA of the CDR3 is TGTGCCAGCAGCCCAAATAATCCGGGGCCACTGGCGTCGGAGAGGCAGTTCTTC.

The J gene is TRBJ1-5, the V gene TRBV6-2 or TRBV6-3, with D perhaps matching TRBD1 (6 bases). Per the germline V gene, CDR1 is MNHEY and CDR2 is SVGEGT. The CDR3 is made up of 16 amino acids. Between the trimmed V and J ends, which lost 0 bases and 4 bases, there was a span of 13 bases. CDR3 bases: TGTGCCAGCAGTTACTCGGGCAGGGGCCGAAATCAGCCCCAGCATTTT. Translating it yields CASSYSGRGRNQPQHF.

The gene calls are TRBV2 and TRBJ2-1, with D possibly being TRBD2 (5 bases). CDR1 is SNHLY and CDR2 is FYNNEI in the germline V gene. V was shortened by 4 bases and J by 4 bases, with 11 bases between the two germline ends. This CDR3 is built from 14 residues. CDR3 in DNA: TGTGCCAGCAGTGTCTTACTAGAATACAATGAGCAGTTCTTC. Amino acid sequence: CASSVLLEYNEQFF.

This clone was picked up one time. V and J are TRBV6-2 or TRBV6-3 and TRBJ2-7; either TRBD1 or TRBD2 may supply D (5 bases each). V lost 3 bases and J lost 5, with 14 bases in between. Germline V gives CDR1 MNHEY, CDR2 SVGEGT. The CDR3 is 14 amino acids. Written as DNA, the CDR3 is TGTGCCAGCAGTTATTTTACGCAGGGACACGAGCAGTACTTC. Protein sequence: CASSYFTQGHEQYF.

The chain has TRBV6-5 and TRBJ1-2, with no clear D. Germline V gene sequence: CDR1 MNHEY, CDR2 SVGAGI. The CDR3 has 15 amino acids. The ends were cut back, 5 bases at V and 8 bases at J, with 21 bases in the middle. CDR3 nucleotides: TGTGCCAGCAGTACTAGGACTCCCGCCACGGGAGGCTACACCTTC. Its protein is CASSTRTPATGGYTF.

The chain couples TRBV5-1 to TRBJ2-7, with a possible D match to TRBD1 (5 bases). CDR3 size: 12 residues. V shed 1 base and J shed 4 bases, with 6 bases lying between them. Germline assignment: CDR1 SGHRS and CDR2 YFSETQ. The DNA for the CDR3 is TGCGCCAGCAGCTTGCAGGGTTACGAGCAGTACTTC. Translating it yields CASSLQGYEQYF.

The chain carries TRBV20-1 and TRBJ1-1; D is perhaps TRBD1 (5 bases). V shed 7 bases and J shed 4 bases, with 10 bases lying between them. Germline CDR1 and CDR2: DFQATT and SNEGSKA (reference sequence). The CDR3 covers 11 residues. In DNA form, the CDR3 reads TGCAGTGGTAGGGGTTCCACTGAAGCTTTCTTT. Protein sequence: CSGRGSTEAFF.

This clone was counted only a few times. The chain couples TRBV9 to TRBJ1-6; maybe TRBD1 (6 bases). V was clipped by 4 bases and J by 8 bases, with 13 bases between them. CDR3 size: 14 residues. The germline CDR1 and CDR2 sequences are SGDLS and YYNGEE. DNA of the CDR3: TGTGCCAGCAGCCCCGGGGGCGCGGATTCACCCCTCCACTTT. Translated, it gives CASSPGGADSPLHF.

The rearrangement uses TRBV5-1 and TRBJ1-2; D unclear. Deletions cut 0 bases from V and 4 bases from J, with 4 bases between. CDR1 and CDR2 (germline): SGHRS, YFSETQ. This CDR3 region has 12 residues. CDR3 sequence (DNA): TGCGCCAGCAGCTTGGGCAGCTATGGCTACACCTTC. Translated: CASSLGSYGYTF.

The chain is built from TRBV19 and TRBJ1-2, with a weak D call TRBD1 (5 bases). V was shortened by 1 base and J by 0 bases, with 12 bases between the two germline ends. Germline V gene sequence: CDR1 LNHDA, CDR2 SQIVND (reference sequence). The CDR3 spans 16 residues. The CDR3 DNA reads as TGTGCCAGTAGTATAGTCGGGCAGGGAGCTAACTATGGCTACACCTTC. This sequence encodes CASSIVGQGANYGYTF.

This clone has just a few counts. V usage is TRBV5-4 and J usage is TRBJ2-7, with TRBD2 identical over 13 bases. There are 13 residues in the CDR3. Germline lookup yields CDR1 SGHNT and CDR2 YYREEE (reference sequence). Trimming cost V 4 bases and J 8 bases; bases outside gene matches: 3. The CDR3 loop reads CASSGTSGEKQYF. DNA of the CDR3: TGTGCCAGCAGCGGGACTAGCGGGGAGAAGCAGTACTTC.

This chain joins TRBV29-1 and TRBJ1-5; 8 bases match TRBD1. CDR1 is SQVTM and CDR2 is ANQGSEA in the germline V gene. V lost 5 bases to trimming and J lost 6 bases; unmatched junction nucleotides: 6. The CDR3 has 13 amino acids. The CDR3 protein is CSVQGAQGQPQHF. The CDR3 DNA reads as TGCAGCGTTCAGGGGGCTCAAGGTCAGCCCCAGCATTTT.

This clone was found once. The chain combines TRBV7-2 with TRBJ2-3; TRBD1 is a possible D gene (5 bases). Trimming stripped 2 bases from V and 7 bases from J, with 16 bases between. Looked up from germline, CDR1 is SGHTA and CDR2 is FQGNSA. This CDR3 is built from 15 residues. DNA of the CDR3: TGTGCCAGCAGCTTAAGTAGGGGTTCTACCAATACGCAGTATTTT. Protein product: CASSLSRGSTNTQYF.

The rearrangement joins TRBV5-4 to TRBJ2-2, with D uncertain. V lost 3 bases and J lost 8, with 17 bases in between. The CDR3 contains 15 residues. Germline-derived CDR1 and CDR2 are SGHNT and YYREEE (reference sequence). CDR3 amino acids: CASSSKIQTSGELFF. The CDR3 DNA reads TGTGCCAGCAGCTCAAAAATCCAGACGTCGGGGGAGCTGTTTTTT.

The V and J genes are TRBV9 and TRBJ2-3; maybe TRBD2 (6 bases). Germline values: CDR1 SGDLS, CDR2 YYNGEE. V lost 1 base to trimming and J lost 15 bases, with 18 bases between them. The CDR3 length is 13 residues. The CDR3, as DNA: TGTGCCAGCAGCGTACAACCCCGGGGGAGGATTTATTTT. Its translation is CASSVQPRGRIYF.

V and J are TRBV7-8 and TRBJ1-1; D is undetermined. V shed 5 bases and J shed 7 bases, with 11 bases lying between them. There are 12 residues in the CDR3. Per the germline V gene, CDR1 is SGHVS and CDR2 is FQNEAQ. The CDR3 loop is CASSPVLGEAFF. CDR3 nucleotides: TGTGCCAGCAGCCCCGTCTTAGGTGAAGCTTTCTTT. Full variable domain (missing parts from reference TRBV7-8 and TRBJ1-1): GAGVSQSPRYKVAKRGQDVALRCDPISGHVSLFWYQQALGQGPEFLTYFQNEAQLDKSGLPSDRFFAERPEGSVSTLKIQRTQQEDSAVYLCASSPVLGEAFFGQGTRLTVV.